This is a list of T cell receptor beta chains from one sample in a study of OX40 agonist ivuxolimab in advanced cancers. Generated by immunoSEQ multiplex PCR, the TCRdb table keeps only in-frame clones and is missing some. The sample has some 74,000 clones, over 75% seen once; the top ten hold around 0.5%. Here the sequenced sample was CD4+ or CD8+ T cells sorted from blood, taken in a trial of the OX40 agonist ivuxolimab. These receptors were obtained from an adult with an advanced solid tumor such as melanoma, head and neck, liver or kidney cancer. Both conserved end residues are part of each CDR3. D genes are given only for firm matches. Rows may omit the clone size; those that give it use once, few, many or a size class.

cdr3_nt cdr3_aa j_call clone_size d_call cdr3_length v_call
TGCGCCAGCAGCCCCGGGAGAGGGATCTTTTCCTACAATGAGCAGTTCTTC CASSPGRGIFSYNEQFF TRBJ2-1 once NA 17 TRBV5-1
TGTGCCAGCAGCCGAGGACAGGGTAAATACGAGCAGTACTTC CASSRGQGKYEQYF TRBJ2-7 NA TRBD1 14 TRBV7-2
TGTGCCAGCAGAGGTAGGGGACGTTACGAAAAACTGTTTTTT CASRGRGRYEKLFF TRBJ1-4 NA NA 14 TRBV2
TGTGCCAGCAGGGCCCCGGGACAGTCAAACACTGAAGCTTTCTTT CASRAPGQSNTEAFF TRBJ1-1 once TRBD1 15 TRBV28
TGTGCCAGCAGCTTATTGGCGGGAGGGCATGATGAGCAGTTCTTC CASSLLAGGHDEQFF TRBJ2-1 NA TRBD2 15 TRBV11-3
TGTGCCAGCAGGCAGGGTGAGTCGACTGAAGCTTTCTTT CASRQGESTEAFF TRBJ1-1 few NA 13 TRBV2
TGTGCCAGCAGCTATCGACTAGCGGGAGGCGGGGAGACCCAGTACTTC CASSYRLAGGGETQYF TRBJ2-5 NA TRBD2 16 TRBV7-2
TGTGCCACCAGCACGGGCGGACAGGGTTCCTACGAGCAGTACTTC CATSTGGQGSYEQYF TRBJ2-7 few TRBD1 15 TRBV15
TGTGCCAGCAGCCCTCGTGGAGGGGGCTATAGCAATCAGCCCCAGCATTTT CASSPRGGGYSNQPQHF TRBJ1-5 NA TRBD1 17 TRBV7-2
TGTGCCACCAGCAGAGGAGCGCCACCTCTTAATGAGCAGTTCTTC CATSRGAPPLNEQFF TRBJ2-1 few NA 15 TRBV15
TGTGCCAGCAGCCAAGAAGGGACAGGGGGTTTGCCCCAGCATTTT CASSQEGTGGLPQHF TRBJ1-5 NA TRBD1 15 TRBV4-2
TGTGCCAGCAGTGATTTCGGGGAGCTGTTTTTT CASSDFGELFF TRBJ2-2 NA NA 11 TRBV6-1
TGTGCCAGCAGCGCAGACGGCGGGTCAACAGATACGCAGTATTTT CASSADGGSTDTQYF TRBJ2-3 NA NA 15 TRBV14
TGTGCCAGCAGCGTTCGGGAGTTCGTCTACAATGAGCAGTTCTTC CASSVREFVYNEQFF TRBJ2-1 NA NA 15 TRBV9
TGTGCCAGCAGCTTAAACGGACAGGGTAATCAGCCCCAGCATTTT CASSLNGQGNQPQHF TRBJ1-5 NA TRBD1 15 TRBV11-1
TGCAGCGTTGAAGACTACGAGCAGTACTTC CSVEDYEQYF TRBJ2-7 NA NA 10 TRBV29-1
TGTGCCAGCACCCTCCCCAGCTCCTACGAGCAGTACTTC CASTLPSSYEQYF TRBJ2-7 NA NA 13 TRBV28
TGTGCCAGCAGCATTGGGACAGGGGGCCCGCAAGAGACCCAGTACTTC CASSIGTGGPQETQYF TRBJ2-5 NA TRBD1 16 TRBV7-9
TGTGCCAGCACCCTTGCGGGGGGCAGGGAGACCCAGTACTTC CASTLAGGRETQYF TRBJ2-5 NA TRBD2 14 TRBV7-9
TGTGCCAGCAGTGCCACGCTGACAGGGGTTAATCAGCCCCAGCATTTT CASSATLTGVNQPQHF TRBJ1-5 NA TRBD1 16 TRBV6-1
TGTGCCAGCAGCCCGGGAGCTAACTATGGCTACACCTTC CASSPGANYGYTF TRBJ1-2 NA NA 13 TRBV7-3
TGTGCCAGCAGCTCCTGGACAGGGGGGGACACTGAAGCTTTCTTT CASSSWTGGDTEAFF TRBJ1-1 few TRBD1 15 TRBV5-4
TGTGCCAGCAGCTTATCCGGGACGTCTGGTGCTAACTATGGCTACACCTTC CASSLSGTSGANYGYTF TRBJ1-2 NA NA 17 TRBV11-2
TGTGCCAGCAATACGGCGTCTAGCGGGGTACCGGGGGGAGCTGTTTTT CASNTASSGVPGGAVF TRBJ2-2 NA TRBD2 16 TRBV6-6
TGTGCCAGTCGACTTCAGCCCCACAAGAAATACGAGCAGTACTTC CASRLQPHKKYEQYF TRBJ2-7 NA NA 15 TRBV19
TGTGCCAGCAGCTTAGTCCCAGGAGGAAACACCATATATTTT CASSLVPGGNTIYF TRBJ1-3 NA NA 14 TRBV7-2
TGTGCCAGCAGCCCGCTGGGTAGCGGGACAAGTGAGCAGTTCTTC CASSPLGSGTSEQFF TRBJ2-1 NA TRBD2 15 TRBV7-3
TGTGCCAGCAGTTACGGTGGCAGACAAGAGACCCAGTACTTC CASSYGGRQETQYF TRBJ2-5 NA NA 14 TRBV6-5
TGTGCCAGCAGCCGGGGACTAGCGGGAGGGGATACGCAGTATTTT CASSRGLAGGDTQYF TRBJ2-3 NA TRBD2 15 TRBV11-2
TGTGCCAGCAGCCAGATTAGCTCTGGAAACACCATATATTTT CASSQISSGNTIYF TRBJ1-3 NA NA 14 TRBV11-2
TGTGCCAGCAGCTTGGCCCCACGGACTAGCGGGGCGTACGAGCAGTACTTC CASSLAPRTSGAYEQYF TRBJ2-7 NA TRBD2 17 TRBV5-6
TGTGCCAGCAGCTTGGGAAGCGGAGTCTCCTACAATGAGCAGTTCTTC CASSLGSGVSYNEQFF TRBJ2-1 NA NA 16 TRBV5-4
TGCAGTGCTAGAGTGGGGTATGGCTACACCTTC CSARVGYGYTF TRBJ1-2 NA NA 11 TRBV20-1
TGTGCCAGCAGCGATGCCGGGAACTCTGGAAACACCATATATTTT CASSDAGNSGNTIYF TRBJ1-3 NA NA 15 TRBV5-6
TGCGCCAGCAGCTTGGCGACAGAAGGGCAGTTCTTC CASSLATEGQFF TRBJ2-1 once NA 12 TRBV5-1
TGTGCCAGCAGCGCAACTAGATCCACAGATACGCAGTATTTT CASSATRSTDTQYF TRBJ2-3 NA NA 14 TRBV7-2
TGTGCCAGCAGCTTGGGACTAGCGGGATTTGAGCAGTTCTTC CASSLGLAGFEQFF TRBJ2-1 NA TRBD2 14 TRBV11-3
TGTGCCAGCAGCGTATCAACAGGGAACGAGCAGTACTTC CASSVSTGNEQYF TRBJ2-7 NA NA 13 TRBV9
TGTGCCAGCAGCTCGGAGCTGGGGGCAGGCTACACCTTC CASSSELGAGYTF TRBJ1-2 NA NA 13 TRBV7-6
TGTGCCTGGACGCGGGGGACATACGAGCAGTACTTC CAWTRGTYEQYF TRBJ2-7 few NA 12 TRBV30
TGTGCCAGCAGCTTACGGGAAGAGACCCAGTACTTC CASSLREETQYF TRBJ2-5 NA NA 12 TRBV11-3
TGTGCCAGCAGCTACCAACAGGGTAAAGGAACTGAAGCTTTCTTT CASSYQQGKGTEAFF TRBJ1-1 NA NA 15 TRBV14
TGTGCCAGTACCCCCAGAGGCCGGCGGGAGCAGTTCTTC CASTPRGRREQFF TRBJ2-1 NA NA 13 TRBV19
TGTGCCACCAGCCGGGACAGGGTGGGCGAGCAGTACTTC CATSRDRVGEQYF TRBJ2-7 NA TRBD1 13 TRBV15
TGTGCCAGCAGTTACGGGGGGGGAGCTCGCACTGAAGCTTTCTTT CASSYGGGARTEAFF TRBJ1-1 NA NA 15 TRBV6-6
TGCGCCAGCAGCTTGAGCGGGAGGCCCTACAATGAGCAGTTCTTC CASSLSGRPYNEQFF TRBJ2-1 NA TRBD2 15 TRBV5-1
TGTGCCAGCAGCTCGTGGACGGGGACCTCCTACGAGCAGTACTTC CASSSWTGTSYEQYF TRBJ2-7 few NA 15 TRBV7-2
TGTGCCAGCAGCTCCACAATAGGGGGTACAGGGTGGCATGAGCAGTTCTTC CASSSTIGGTGWHEQFF TRBJ2-1 NA NA 17 TRBV7-9
TGTGCCAGCAGCCCCACGGGGGCAGATACGCAGTATTTT CASSPTGADTQYF TRBJ2-3 NA NA 13 TRBV5-6
TGTGCCAGCAGCTTACGCAACGAGCAGTACTTC CASSLRNEQYF TRBJ2-7 NA NA 11 TRBV7-2
TGTGCCAGCCAACCGACAGGGGCCGGCGGGCCCCAGCATTTT CASQPTGAGGPQHF TRBJ1-5 NA TRBD1 14 TRBV2
TGCGCCAGCAGCTACGGTAGCGGGAGGAGCAACGAGCAGTACTTC CASSYGSGRSNEQYF TRBJ2-7 NA TRBD2 15 TRBV5-1
TGTGCCAGCAGCCCCCCCCGGGGCTCTGGAAACACCATATATTTT CASSPPRGSGNTIYF TRBJ1-3 NA NA 15 TRBV28
TGTGCCAGCAGTTACGGCCCCCGTCAGCCCCAGCATTTT CASSYGPRQPQHF TRBJ1-5 NA NA 13 TRBV6-6
TGTGCCAGCAGACAAGGACAGGAGGCTGAAGCTTTCTTT CASRQGQEAEAFF TRBJ1-1 NA TRBD1 13 TRBV28